Each of the 18 T cell receptor beta chains below was sequenced from the same sample in a study of cytomegalovirus exposure and HLA in healthy donors (dated by TCRdb to about 2017). Receptors were amplified or captured by the immunoSEQ multiplex PCR assay. The multiplex PCR relied on a mix of 60 forward primers for TCR Vbeta segments and 13 reverse primers for TCR Jbeta segments. Here the immuneACCESS table is served through TCRdb, limited to in-frame sequences with V and J called. Missing clones are a known gap in these copies; in checked studies unresolved V genes cover under half, and the rest lacks a known reason. The sample table gives tens of thousands of clones. The top ten clones comprise roughly 14% of the sample. The source material was PBMCs. The receptor source for this set is a man aged 45-65 years in good health and CMV-seropositive.

The V and J genes are TRBV11-2 and TRBJ2-4; possible D gene TRBD1, 6 bases. Germline-derived CDR1 and CDR2 are SGHAT and FQNNGV. V gave up 1 base and J gave up 8 bases, with 24 bases separating them. CDR3 length equals 18 residues. CDR3 bases: TGTGCCAGCAGCTTAGCCTCCCCGAGGAACAGGGCTGGGGACATTCAGTACTTC. Protein product: CASSLASPRNRAGDIQYF.

The V call is TRBV11-2, the J call TRBJ1-1; D remains ambiguous. Deletions cut 5 bases from V and 0 bases from J, with 7 bases between. The CDR3 extends over 13 amino acids. CDR1 and CDR2 from the germline V gene are SGHAT and FQNNGV. CDR3 region: CASSLQVNTEAFF. The CDR3 nucleotides read TGTGCCAGCAGCCTTCAGGTGAACACTGAAGCTTTCTTT.

This chain uses TRBV18 with TRBJ1-3; no clear D gene. The germline V and J ends were trimmed by 6 bases and 0 bases, with 9 bases remaining between them. Germline V gives CDR1 KGHSH, CDR2 LQKENI. CDR3 length equals 14 residues. The CDR3 spells CASSDGSSGNTIYF. The CDR3 DNA is TGTGCCAGCTCCGATGGGAGCTCTGGAAACACCATATATTTT. The whole variable domain, remainder taken from reference TRBV18 and TRBJ1-3, is NAGVMQNPRHLVRRRGQEARLRCSPMKGHSHVYWYRQLPEEGLKFMVYLQKENIIDESGMPKERFSAEFPKEGPSILRIQQVVRGDSAAYFCASSDGSSGNTIYFGEGSWLTVV.

The V call is TRBV9, the J call TRBJ2-7; maybe TRBD2 (6 bases). V lost 0 bases and J lost 4, with 14 bases in between. The CDR3 loop spans 15 amino acids. Per germline, CDR1 SGDLS and CDR2 YYNGEE. As DNA, the CDR3 is TGTGCCAGCAGCGTAGGGGGGGTGGGGAGTTACGAGCAGTACTTC. Translated, it gives CASSVGGVGSYEQYF.

This chain connects TRBV11-3 to TRBJ2-3; 8 positions match TRBD2. Looked up from germline, CDR1 is SGHNT and CDR2 is YENEEA. The CDR3 extends over 16 amino acids. Trimming at V came to 3 bases and at J to 2 bases, leaving 7 bases not matched to a gene. The CDR3 DNA reads as TGTGCCAGCAGCTTTTGGCGGGAGGAATACACAGATACGCAGTATTTT. Its translation is CASSFWREEYTDTQYF.

The CDR3 region is CAWSLQGVARLLRDTEAFF. CDR3 DNA sequence: TGTGCCTGGAGTTTACAGGGGGTCGCGCGTCTACTACGAGACACTGAAGCTTTCTTT. This rearrangement joins TRBV30 to TRBJ1-1; 8 nucleotides line up with TRBD1. With V trimmed by 2 bases and J by 3 bases, 20 bases remained unmatched. CDR3 length: 19 amino acids. Germline CDR1 and CDR2: GTSNPN and SVGIG (reference sequence).

J is TRBJ2-7 and V is TRBV29-1, with 8 nucleotides matching TRBD1. Looked up from germline, CDR1 is SQVTM and CDR2 is ANQGSEA. The CDR3 spans 12 residues. The V gene end was trimmed by 6 bases and the J gene end by 2 bases; junction bases not matched to a gene: 3. Here the CDR3 reads CSVTGDAYEQYF. The CDR3 coding sequence is TGCAGCGTGACAGGGGACGCCTACGAGCAGTACTTC.

The J gene is TRBJ1-1, the V gene TRBV19; D ambiguous. Germline V gene data show CDR1 as LNHDA and CDR2 as SQIVND (reference sequence). V dropped 5 bases and J dropped 3 bases, with 16 bases sitting between them. The CDR3 loop spans 15 amino acids. The CDR3 nucleotides are TGTGCCAGTAGTCCTCTCAGCCCCGCGGACACTGAAGCTTTCTTT. Protein: CASSPLSPADTEAFF.

The rearrangement joins TRBV7-6 to TRBJ2-2; D may be TRBD2 (5 bases). Between the trimmed V and J ends, which lost 2 bases and 10 bases, there was a span of 8 bases. The length of the CDR3 is 12 residues. CDR1 and CDR2 (germline): SGHVS, FNYEAQ. In DNA form, the CDR3 reads TGTGCCAGCAGCTTAAGAGCGGAGGAGCTGTTTTTT. Its protein is CASSLRAEELFF.

The rearrangement joins TRBV6-5 to TRBJ2-7, with 9 nucleotides matching TRBD1. This CDR3 comprises 14 residues. With 7 bases clipped from V and 5 bases from J, the junction kept 9 bases outside the gene matches. Germline V lookup: CDR1 MNHEY, CDR2 SVGAGI. This CDR3 is CASTPPGQGNEQYF. As DNA, the CDR3 is TGTGCCAGCACCCCACCGGGACAGGGAAACGAGCAGTACTTC.

This chain connects TRBV7-9 to TRBJ1-5; TRBD1 agrees at 7 bases. Germline values: CDR1 SEHNR, CDR2 FQNEAQ (reference sequence). Trimming removed 6 bases from V and 3 bases from J; junction bases left unmatched: 17. The length of the CDR3 is 18 residues. The CDR3 loop reads CASSPGTATVGNNQPQHF. In nucleotides, the CDR3 is TGTGCCAGCAGTCCCGGGACAGCCACAGTGGGCAACAATCAGCCCCAGCATTTT.

J is TRBJ2-1 and V is TRBV7-8, with D possibly being TRBD1 (5 bases). The CDR3 totals 15 residues. CDR1 is SGHVS and CDR2 is FQNEAQ in the germline V gene. The V end was cut by 3 bases, the J end by 3 bases, with 12 bases between. The CDR3 DNA sequence: TGTGCCAGCAGCTTTACATGGGGCCTCTACAATGAGCAGTTCTTC. It is translated as CASSFTWGLYNEQFF.

The chain recombines TRBV5-1 with TRBJ1-1; TRBD1 is a possible D gene (6 bases). Trimming took off 5 bases at V and 7 bases at J, with 18 bases between the two ends. There are 14 residues in the CDR3. From germline, CDR1 is SGHRS and CDR2 YFSETQ. CDR3 nucleotide sequence: TGCGCCAGCAGTCGGGACGTCGAACAGGGTGAAGCTTTCTTT. As protein: CASSRDVEQGEAFF.

The chain employs TRBV28 and TRBJ1-1, with a tentative D call TRBD1 (6 bases). The length of the CDR3 is 16 residues. The ends were cut back, 1 base at V and 1 base at J, with 13 bases in the middle. CDR1 is MDHEN and CDR2 is SYDVKM in the germline V gene. As DNA, the CDR3 is TGTGCCAGCAGTTTATCAGGGGTTCTTTCGAACACTGAAGCTTTCTTT. Translation: CASSLSGVLSNTEAFF.

This chain connects TRBV19 to TRBJ1-4; 7 bases map to TRBD1. This CDR3 is built from 15 residues. The V gene's germline CDR1 is LNHDA and CDR2 SQIVND (reference sequence). Trimming took 9 bases from V and 3 from J; bases not matched to a gene: 10. CDR3 DNA sequence: TGTGCCAGCCTCCCGGGAGGGACAGCTAATGAAAAACTGTTTTTT. It is translated as CASLPGGTANEKLFF.

The chain couples TRBV29-1 to TRBJ1-3; D is ambiguous. V lost 4 bases, J lost 0 bases, and 10 bases lay in between. This CDR3 region has 14 residues. Germline V CDR1 and CDR2: SQVTM, ANQGSEA. The CDR3 nucleotides read TGCAGCGTTGGGTCGCGAAGCTCTGGAAACACCATATATTTT. It specifies CSVGSRSSGNTIYF.

The chain recombines TRBV10-3 with TRBJ1-2; TRBD1 agrees at 7 bases. J was trimmed by 3 bases and V by 9 bases; bases with no gene match: 7. Germline V gene lookup returns CDR1 ENHRY and CDR2 SYGVKD. This CDR3 has 13 amino acids. DNA of the CDR3: TGTGCCATTCGCATCGGACAGGACTATGGCTACACCTTC. This gives the protein CAIRIGQDYGYTF.

The chain is built from TRBV28 and TRBJ1-2; TRBD1 matches 8 bases. CDR1 is MDHEN and CDR2 is SYDVKM in the germline V gene. V lost 5 bases, J lost 1 base, and 9 bases stayed unmatched. The CDR3 covers 16 residues. CDR3 in DNA: TGTGCCAGCAGTCCCGGGACAGGATTGAATAACTATGGCTACACCTTC. It specifies CASSPGTGLNNYGYTF.